The 4 T cell receptor beta chains below all came from one sample that was sequenced in a study of CD8+CD57+ T cells in acquired aplastic anemia. Genomic DNA was employed as the template in profiling TCR beta VDJ and CDR3. TCRdb re-called the reads through MiXCR, storing one row per CDR3 protein. The sample records more than 150,000 distinct CDR3 sequences, about 44% being singletons. Sequencing was done on patients that had shown CD8+CD57+ cell expansion by flow cytometry. Sequencing was done on a sample of sorted CD4+, CD8+, or CD8+CD57+ T cells (not recorded which) from PBMCs. These receptor sequences come from a human donor with aplastic anemia.

The rearrangement links TRBV2 to TRBJ2-2; a weak D match, TRBD2 (6 bases). The V and J ends lost 8 bases and 2 bases respectively, with 12 bases between them. The CDR3 contains 14 residues. Germline CDR1 is SNHLY and CDR2 is FYNNEI. DNA of the CDR3: TGTGCCAGCGGTTTTGGACTAAACACCGGGGAGCTGTTTTTT. It encodes CASGFGLNTGELFF.

This rearrangement joins TRBV2 to TRBJ2-7; D may correspond to TRBD1 or TRBD2 (5 bases each). V was clipped by 6 bases and J by 7 bases, with 19 bases between them. The CDR3 length is 14 residues. Looked up from germline, CDR1 is SNHLY and CDR2 is FYNNEI. The CDR3 sequence: CASSRAGIWGEQYF. The CDR3 nucleotides are TGTGCCAGCAGCCGGGCAGGGATTTGGGGGGAGCAGTACTTC. Using reference TRBV2 and TRBJ2-7 for the parts outside the CDR3, the full variable domain is EPEVTQTPSHQVTQMGQEVILRCVPISNHLYFYWYRQILGQKVEFLVSFYNNEISEKSEIFDDQFSVERPDGSNFTLKIRSTKLEDSAMYFCASSRAGIWGEQYFGPGTRLTVT.

The chain combines TRBV30 with TRBJ2-1, with D maybe TRBD1 (6 bases). The J call may not be correct, given that the DNA end is closer to TRBJ2-7. CDR1 is GTSNPN and CDR2 is SVGIG in the germline V gene (reference sequence). This CDR3 region has 12 residues. CDR3 sequence (DNA): TGTGCCTGGACCCAGGGGTCCTACGAGCAGTACTTC. Its translation: CAWTQGSYEQYF.

The chain recombines TRBV7-9 with TRBJ2-7; possibly TRBD2 for D (6 bases). Germline assignment: CDR1 SEHNR and CDR2 FQNEAQ (reference sequence). This CDR3 comprises 14 residues. V gave up 5 bases and J gave up 7 bases, with 18 bases separating them. CDR3: CASSGTSSLGEQYF. CDR3 in DNA: TGTGCCAGCAGCGGGACTTCCTCCTTGGGGGAGCAGTACTTC.